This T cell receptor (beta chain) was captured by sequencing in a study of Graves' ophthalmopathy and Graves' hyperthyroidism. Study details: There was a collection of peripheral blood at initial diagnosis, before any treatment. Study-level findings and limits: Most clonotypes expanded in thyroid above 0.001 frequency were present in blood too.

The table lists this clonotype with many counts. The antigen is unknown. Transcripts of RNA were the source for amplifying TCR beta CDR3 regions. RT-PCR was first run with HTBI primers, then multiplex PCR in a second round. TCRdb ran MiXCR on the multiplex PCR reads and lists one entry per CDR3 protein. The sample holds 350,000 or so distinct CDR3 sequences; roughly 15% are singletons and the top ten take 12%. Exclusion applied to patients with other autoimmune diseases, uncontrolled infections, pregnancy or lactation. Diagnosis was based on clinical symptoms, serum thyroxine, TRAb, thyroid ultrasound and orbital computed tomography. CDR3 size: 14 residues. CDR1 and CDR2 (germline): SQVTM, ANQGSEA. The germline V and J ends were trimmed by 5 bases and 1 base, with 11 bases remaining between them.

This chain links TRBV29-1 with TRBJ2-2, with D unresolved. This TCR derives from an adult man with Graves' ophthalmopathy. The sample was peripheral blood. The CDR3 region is CSVSQDGNTGELFF. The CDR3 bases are TGCAGCGTTTCCCAGGACGGGAACACCGGGGAGCTGTTTTTT.